These 8 T cell receptor beta chains came from one sample sequenced in a study of OX40 agonist ivuxolimab in advanced cancers. Receptors were amplified or captured by the immunoSEQ multiplex PCR assay. Here the immuneACCESS table is served through TCRdb, limited to in-frame sequences with V and J called. Missing clones are a known gap in these copies; in checked studies unresolved V genes cover under half, and the rest lacks a known reason. The sample table lists about 100,000 clones, about 91% of them with a count of one. The ten largest clonotypes hold around 0.15% of the sample. Source: CD4+ or CD8+ T cells sorted from blood, taken in a trial of the OX40 agonist ivuxolimab. All receptors come from an adult with an advanced solid tumor such as melanoma, head and neck, liver or kidney cancer.

This clone occurred once. The chain combines TRBV18 with TRBJ1-1; no reliable D call. Deletions cut 4 bases from V and 1 base from J, with 13 bases between. CDR1 is KGHSH, CDR2 LQKENI, per germline. The CDR3 has 15 amino acids. The DNA of the CDR3 is TGTGCCAGCTCACTAAGACAAAGCGGGAACACTGAAGCTTTCTTT. Its translation: CASSLRQSGNTEAFF.

V usage is TRBV29-1 and J usage is TRBJ1-2; the D gene is possibly TRBD1 (6 bases). The CDR3 covers 13 residues. Trimming removed 4 bases from V and 7 bases from J, with 16 bases in between. Looked up from germline, CDR1 is SQVTM and CDR2 is ANQGSEA. This chain's CDR3 is CSVGAPGEGGYTF. The CDR3, as DNA: TGCAGCGTTGGGGCTCCAGGGGAGGGTGGCTACACCTTC.

The chain employs TRBV25-1 and TRBJ1-6; the D is unclear. The CDR3 length is 16 residues. The germline V gene has CDR1 MGHDK and CDR2 SYGVNS. The ends were cut back, 4 bases at V and 9 bases at J, with 19 bases in the middle. CDR3 protein: CASSAPGTTRGSPLHF. The CDR3 DNA follows: TGTGCCAGCAGTGCGCCGGGAACCACCCGGGGTTCACCCCTCCACTTT.

V usage is TRBV11-3 and J usage is TRBJ2-2; D is perhaps TRBD1 or TRBD2 (5 bases each). The CDR3 loop spans 15 amino acids. Germline V lookup: CDR1 SGHNT, CDR2 YENEEA. V gave up 5 bases and J gave up 9 bases, with 19 bases separating them. The CDR3 DNA sequence: TGTGCCAGCAGCCTAGGGACCGGCTATACCCGGGAGCTGTTTTTT. Translated: CASSLGTGYTRELFF.

This chain joins TRBV4-2 and TRBJ1-2; D is undetermined. Germline V gene lookup returns CDR1 LGHNA and CDR2 YNFKEQ. The ends were cut back, 0 bases at V and 4 bases at J, with 12 bases in the middle. The CDR3 extends over 15 amino acids. CDR3 amino acids: CASSQDRGSGYGYTF. Here the CDR3 DNA reads TGTGCCAGCAGCCAAGATCGAGGGTCCGGCTATGGCTACACCTTC.

The chain uses TRBV5-1 and TRBJ1-4; the D gene is possibly TRBD1 (5 bases). V was clipped by 4 bases and J by 0 bases, with 13 bases between them. The CDR3 runs 16 residues. Germline values: CDR1 SGHRS, CDR2 YFSETQ. Written as DNA, the CDR3 is TGCGCCAGCAGCCAGGGACTCATCGCAACTAATGAAAAACTGTTTTTT. It codes for CASSQGLIATNEKLFF.

This chain links TRBV25-1 with TRBJ1-2, with D possibly matching TRBD1 (5 bases). CDR1 is MGHDK, CDR2 SYGVNS, per germline. This CDR3 spans 15 amino acids. V was cut by 0 bases and J by 8 bases, with 16 bases left in between. The CDR3 reads CASSEYRGKRIGYTF. DNA for the CDR3: TGTGCCAGCAGTGAATATCGGGGGAAAAGGATAGGCTACACCTTC.

In its sample, this clone was seen once. The V gene is TRBV25-1, the J gene TRBJ2-1, with 7 bases aligning to TRBD2. V lost 4 bases to trimming and J lost 0 bases; unmatched junction nucleotides: 3. CDR3 length: 15 amino acids. CDR1 MGHDK and CDR2 SYGVNS come from the germline V gene. CDR3 loop: CASSGAGASYNEQFF. CDR3 DNA sequence: TGTGCCAGCAGTGGGGCGGGAGCCTCCTACAATGAGCAGTTCTTC.